The 20 T cell receptor beta chains below were found in one sample sequenced in a study of blood T cell repertoires in COVID-19. Sequenced by immunoSEQ multiplex PCR; TCRdb stores in-frame clones only, minus some. The table lists 45,000 to 55,000 clones, around 73% of them singletons. The sample comprised PBMCs or T cells enriched from blood (not recorded which). The receptors come from a woman aged 45-65 years with acute COVID-19.

This clone was counted once. As DNA, the CDR3 is TGTGCCAGCAGCTTCGGGACAGGACTGAATCAGCCCCAGCATTTT. Residues: CASSFGTGLNQPQHF. The gene calls are TRBV11-2 and TRBJ1-5; 8 positions match TRBD1. Germline-derived CDR1 and CDR2 are SGHAT and FQNNGV. J gave up 4 bases and V 3 bases, and 5 bases lay outside the gene matches. The CDR3 totals 15 residues.

The rearrangement joins TRBV7-9 to TRBJ1-2; 9 bases are a match to TRBD1. The CDR3 runs to 15 residues. Germline V gene data show CDR1 as SEHNR and CDR2 as FQNEAQ (reference sequence). J was trimmed by 8 bases and V by 1 base; bases with no gene match: 8. As DNA, the CDR3 is TGTGCCAGCAGCTTAGGGGGACAGGGAAGTCAAGGCTACACCTTC. Protein: CASSLGGQGSQGYTF.

The chain carries TRBV19 and TRBJ2-2; D may be TRBD2 (6 bases). The germline CDR1 and CDR2 sequences are LNHDA and SQIVND (reference sequence). This CDR3 spans 18 amino acids. Trimming removed 1 base at V and 5 bases at J, with 20 bases between. This CDR3 is CASSIGSDYLVRTGELFF. The CDR3, as DNA: TGTGCCAGTAGTATAGGATCGGACTATCTGGTGAGGACCGGGGAGCTGTTTTTT.

The chain couples TRBV11-3 to TRBJ1-5; D gene ambiguous. With 5 bases removed from V and 0 bases from J, the gap between germline ends came to 5 bases. The germline V gene encodes CDR1 SGHNT and CDR2 YENEEA. The CDR3 spans 13 residues. In nucleotides, the CDR3 is TGTGCCAGCAGCCCAGATAGCAATCAGCCCCAGCATTTT. It encodes CASSPDSNQPQHF.

V gene TRBV3-1 (or the pseudogene TRBV3-2) combines with J gene TRBJ2-1; no reliable D call. Germline lookup yields CDR1 LGHDT and CDR2 YNNKEL (reference sequence). V was pared by 1 base and J by 9 bases, with 7 bases between. CDR3 length equals 12 residues. The CDR3 region is CASSQAEFEQFF. The CDR3 bases are TGTGCCAGCAGCCAAGCCGAGTTTGAGCAGTTCTTC.

The J gene is TRBJ2-7, the V gene TRBV7-9, with 7 bases that match TRBD1. The germline CDR1 and CDR2 sequences are SEHNR and FQNEAQ (reference sequence). With 7 bases clipped from V and 3 bases from J, the junction kept 15 bases outside the gene matches. The CDR3 length is 16 residues. CDR3 amino acids: CASNLLAPGQSYEQYF. The CDR3 DNA follows: TGTGCCAGCAACCTCTTGGCCCCGGGACAGAGCTACGAGCAGTACTTC. The whole variable domain, remainder taken from reference TRBV7-9 and TRBJ2-7, is DTGVSQNPRHKITKRGQNVTFRCDPISEHNRLYWYRQTLGQGPEFLTYFQNEAQLEKSRLLSDRFSAERPKGSFSTLEIQRTEQGDSAMYLCASNLLAPGQSYEQYFGPGTRLTVT.

In this sample, this clone turned up a few times. The rearrangement uses TRBV2 and TRBJ2-4; 10 bases map to TRBD2. After removal of 6 bases from V and 1 base from J, the junction contained 6 bases not matched to a gene. The CDR3 spans 16 residues. Germline V CDR1 and CDR2: SNHLY, FYNNEI. This CDR3 reads CASRGWGLAAKNIQYF. CDR3 sequence (DNA): TGTGCCAGCAGGGGTTGGGGACTAGCGGCCAAAAACATTCAGTACTTC. Full variable domain (remainder filled in from reference TRBV2 and TRBJ2-4): EPEVTQTPSHQVTQMGQEVILRCVPISNHLYFYWYRQILGQKVEFLVSFYNNEISEKSEIFDDQFSVERPDGSNFTLKIRSTKLEDSAMYFCASRGWGLAAKNIQYFGAGTRLSVL.

This chain joins TRBV4-2 and TRBJ2-5, with D unclear. The CDR3 is made up of 14 amino acids. Germline V CDR1 and CDR2: LGHNA, YNFKEQ. V lost 0 bases and J 3 bases, leaving 8 bases between the germline ends. The CDR3 sequence is CASSQDPEEETQYF. DNA of the CDR3: TGTGCCAGCAGCCAAGATCCAGAAGAAGAGACCCAGTACTTC.

The V and J genes are TRBV7-2 and TRBJ1-1; D is perhaps TRBD1 (6 bases). Germline V gene lookup returns CDR1 SGHTA and CDR2 FQGNSA. The CDR3 is made up of 15 amino acids. V was trimmed by 3 bases and J by 5 bases, leaving 16 bases between them. CDR3 region: CASSFPQGSKTEAFF. The CDR3 nucleotides read TGTGCCAGCAGCTTCCCCCAGGGGAGTAAAACTGAAGCTTTCTTT.

J is TRBJ1-5 and V is TRBV5-1; 7 bases are a match to TRBD1. Germline loops: CDR1 SGHRS, CDR2 YFSETQ. This CDR3 contains 18 residues. J gave up 1 base and V 1 base, and 11 bases lay outside the gene matches. In nucleotides, the CDR3 is TGCGCCAGCAGCTTGAAGGGGGCGAAATTTAAGAGCAATCAGCCCCAGCATTTT. This translates into CASSLKGAKFKSNQPQHF.

This rearrangement joins TRBV28 to TRBJ1-4; no reliable D call. Trimming pared 2 bases from V and 3 bases from J, leaving 16 bases between. The length of the CDR3 is 17 residues. CDR1 is MDHEN, CDR2 SYDVKM, per germline. CDR3 sequence: CASSLAPDTPSNEKLFF. DNA for the CDR3: TGTGCCAGCAGTTTAGCCCCAGATACACCTTCTAATGAAAAACTGTTTTTT.

The chain links TRBV28 to TRBJ1-2; 8 nucleotides match TRBD1. The germline CDR1 and CDR2 sequences are MDHEN and SYDVKM. V lost 5 bases, J lost 7 bases, and 9 bases stayed unmatched. This CDR3 has 14 residues. The chain's CDR3 is CASSLDRVGGGYTF. The CDR3 bases are TGTGCCAGCAGTCTGGACAGGGTAGGGGGTGGCTACACCTTC.

The chain carries TRBV28 and TRBJ1-4; D gene unclear. CDR3 length: 13 residues. V dropped 7 bases and J dropped 4 bases, with 10 bases sitting between them. Germline V CDR1 and CDR2: MDHEN, SYDVKM. The CDR3 region has the DNA TGTGCCAGCACCTCCGTCGTTAATGAAAAACTGTTTTTT. This encodes CASTSVVNEKLFF. Together with reference TRBV28 and TRBJ1-4, the CDR3 gives the full variable domain: DVKVTQSSRYLVKRTGEKVFLECVQDMDHENMFWYRQDPGLGLRLIYFSYDVKMKEKGDIPEGYSVSREKKERFSLILESASTNQTSMYLCASTSVVNEKLFFGSGTQLSVL.

This chain's CDR3 is CASSEGSNEAFF. The CDR3 DNA reads as TGTGCCAGCAGTGAGGGCAGTAATGAAGCTTTCTTT. The V and J genes are TRBV2 and TRBJ1-1; D is unclear. Germline values: CDR1 SNHLY, CDR2 FYNNEI. The length of the CDR3 is 12 residues. The V end lost 3 bases, the J end lost 7 bases, and 9 bases lay between the germline ends.

This clone was observed once. The chain carries TRBV5-1 and TRBJ2-5; D not certain. The V end was cut by 4 bases, the J end by 0 bases, with 4 bases between. The CDR3 has 12 amino acids. Germline values: CDR1 SGHRS, CDR2 YFSETQ. The CDR3 region has the DNA TGCGCCAGCAGCGAGTACCAAGAGACCCAGTACTTC. The encoded protein is CASSEYQETQYF.

This chain joins TRBV28 and TRBJ2-1, with D tentatively TRBD1 (7 bases). The V end lost 2 bases, the J end lost 9 bases, and 17 bases lay between the germline ends. Per the germline V gene, CDR1 is MDHEN and CDR2 is SYDVKM. This CDR3 region has 15 residues. CDR3: CASSLPGTAGFEQFF. The CDR3, as DNA: TGTGCCAGCAGTTTACCAGGGACAGCGGGTTTTGAGCAGTTCTTC.

A single count supports this clone. This chain connects TRBV9 to TRBJ2-5, with 8 bases that match TRBD2. The V segment lost 0 bases and the J segment 5 bases; nucleotides outside the gene matches: 6. The CDR3 covers 15 residues. Germline CDR1 reads SGDLS; CDR2 reads YYNGEE. The CDR3 is CASSVAGGPSETQYF. CDR3 sequence (DNA): TGTGCCAGCAGCGTAGCGGGGGGGCCTTCCGAGACCCAGTACTTC.

The chain links TRBV13 to TRBJ2-1, with TRBD2 matching 11 bases. The CDR3 loop spans 16 amino acids. The junction had 12 bases not matched to a gene; V was cut back by 5 bases and J by 9 bases. Germline lookup yields CDR1 PRHDT and CDR2 FYEKMQ (reference sequence). CDR3 nucleotides: TGTGCCAGCAGCGCCCAGACTAGCGGGGCTCATGGTGAGCAGTTCTTC. Amino acid sequence: CASSAQTSGAHGEQFF.

Details on this clone: The junction departs from germline at one end; a sequencing error may be responsible. The gene calls are TRBV7-7 and TRBJ2-1, with TRBD1 matching 8 bases. Germline values: CDR1 SSHAT, CDR2 FNYEAQ (reference sequence). CDR3 length: 15 amino acids. CDR3 amino acids: CASSLAGGAYNEQFF. In DNA form, the CDR3 reads TGTGCTAGCAGCTTGGCAGGGGGCGCCTACAATGAGCAGTTCTTC.

The chain is built from TRBV21-1 and TRBJ1-5; TRBD1, as called in the table, went unchecked against the DNA. TRBV21-1 is tagged as a pseudogene. The CDR3 loop spans 10 amino acids. The DNA of the CDR3 is TGTGCCAGCAGCAAAGTTGGCAAACATTTT. It translates to CASSKVGKHF.